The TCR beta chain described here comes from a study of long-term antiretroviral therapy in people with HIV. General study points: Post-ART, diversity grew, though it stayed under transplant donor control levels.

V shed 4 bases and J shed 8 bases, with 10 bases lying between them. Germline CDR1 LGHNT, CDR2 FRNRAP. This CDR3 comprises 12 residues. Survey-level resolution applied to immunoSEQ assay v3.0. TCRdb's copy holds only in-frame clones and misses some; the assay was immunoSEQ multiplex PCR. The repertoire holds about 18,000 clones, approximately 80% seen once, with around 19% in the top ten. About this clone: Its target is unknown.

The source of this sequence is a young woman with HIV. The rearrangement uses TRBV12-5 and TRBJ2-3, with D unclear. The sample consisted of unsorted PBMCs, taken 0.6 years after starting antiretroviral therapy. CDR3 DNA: TGTGCTAGTGGTTCCCCCTCGGGTACGCAGTATTTT. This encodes CASGSPSGTQYF.